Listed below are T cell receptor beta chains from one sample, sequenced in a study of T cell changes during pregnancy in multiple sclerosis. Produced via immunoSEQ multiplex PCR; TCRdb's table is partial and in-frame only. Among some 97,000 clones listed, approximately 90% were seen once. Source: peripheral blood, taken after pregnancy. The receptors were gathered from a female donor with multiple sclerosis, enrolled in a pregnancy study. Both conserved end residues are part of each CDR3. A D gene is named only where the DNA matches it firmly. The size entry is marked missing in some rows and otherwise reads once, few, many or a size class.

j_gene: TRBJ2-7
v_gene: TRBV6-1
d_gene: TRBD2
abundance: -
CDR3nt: TGTGCCAGCAGTGGAGGGGCTAGCGGGAGTAGCGAGCAGTACTTC
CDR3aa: CASSGGASGSSEQYF

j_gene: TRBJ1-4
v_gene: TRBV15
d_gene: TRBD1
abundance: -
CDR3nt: TGTGCCACCAGCAGAGATCAGGGGGGAATGCTGTTTTTT
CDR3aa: CATSRDQGGMLFF

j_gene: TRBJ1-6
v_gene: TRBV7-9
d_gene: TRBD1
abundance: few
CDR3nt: TGTGCCAGCAGCTTAGGACAGGGGGTAGGGTCACCCCTCCACTTT
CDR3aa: CASSLGQGVGSPLHF

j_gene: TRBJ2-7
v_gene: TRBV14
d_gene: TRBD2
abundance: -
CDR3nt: TGTGCCAGCAGCCGAACCGGGACTAGCGGGAGCTACGAGCAGTACTTC
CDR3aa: CASSRTGTSGSYEQYF

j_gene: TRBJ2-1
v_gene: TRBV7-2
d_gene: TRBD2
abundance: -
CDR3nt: TGTGCCAGCAGCCGGAAAATAGCGGGAGGTCCCCACAATGAGCAGTTCTTC
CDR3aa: CASSRKIAGGPHNEQFF

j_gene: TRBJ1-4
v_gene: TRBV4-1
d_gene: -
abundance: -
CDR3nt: TGCGCCAGCAGCCAAGCTGACAGGCTATTAGCAACTAATGAAAAACTGTTTTTT
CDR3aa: CASSQADRLLATNEKLFF

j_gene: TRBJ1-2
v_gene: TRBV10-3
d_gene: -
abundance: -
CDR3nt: TGTGCCATCAGGGGGGGAGCTAACTATGGCTACACCTTC
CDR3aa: CAIRGGANYGYTF

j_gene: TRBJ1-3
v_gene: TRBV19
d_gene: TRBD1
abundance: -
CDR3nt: TGTGCCAGTAGTACGCACAGGGGATCTGGAAACACCATATATTTT
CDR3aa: CASSTHRGSGNTIYF

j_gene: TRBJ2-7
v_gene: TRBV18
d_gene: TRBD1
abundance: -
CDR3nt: TGTGCCAGCTCATCGACAGGGCAAGAGCGCAGCTCCTACGAGCAGTACTTC
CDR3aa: CASSSTGQERSSYEQYF

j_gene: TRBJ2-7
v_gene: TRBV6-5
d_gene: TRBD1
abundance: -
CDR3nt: TGTGCCAGCAGTGGGACAGGGGGCTTAACCTACGAGCAGTACTTC
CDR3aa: CASSGTGGLTYEQYF

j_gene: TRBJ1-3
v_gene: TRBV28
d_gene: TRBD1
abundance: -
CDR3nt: TGTGCCAGCAGGCCACATGGGACAGCAGGAAACACCATATATTTT
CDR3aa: CASRPHGTAGNTIYF

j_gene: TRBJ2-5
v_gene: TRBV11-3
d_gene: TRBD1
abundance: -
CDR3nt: TGTGCCAGCAGCACTGGACAGGGGGCTTATGAGACCCAGTACTTC
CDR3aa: CASSTGQGAYETQYF

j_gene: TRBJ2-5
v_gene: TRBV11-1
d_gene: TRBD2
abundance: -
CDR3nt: TGTGCCAGCAGCTTAGGTACTAGCGGGACGATCGAGACCCAGTACTTC
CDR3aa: CASSLGTSGTIETQYF

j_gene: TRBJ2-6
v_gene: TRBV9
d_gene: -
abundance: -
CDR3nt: TGTGCCAGCAGCGTGGCAGGCTCTGGGGCCAACGTCCTGACTTTC
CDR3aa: CASSVAGSGANVLTF

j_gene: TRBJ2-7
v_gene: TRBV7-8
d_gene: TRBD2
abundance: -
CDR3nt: TGTGCCAGCAGCCCTACGAGGACTAGCGGCTACGAGCAGTACTTC
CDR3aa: CASSPTRTSGYEQYF

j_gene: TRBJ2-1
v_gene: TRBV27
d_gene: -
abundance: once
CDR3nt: TGTGCCAGCCGCCCCGGGGGCTCCTACAATGAGCAGTTCTTC
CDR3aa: CASRPGGSYNEQFF

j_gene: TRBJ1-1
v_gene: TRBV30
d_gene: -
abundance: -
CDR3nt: TGTGCCTGGAGACTCCGCCGTATGAACACTGAAGCTTTCTTT
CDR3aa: CAWRLRRMNTEAFF

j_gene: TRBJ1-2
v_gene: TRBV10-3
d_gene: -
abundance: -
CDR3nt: TGTGCCATCACCTCAACAGGTCCTCGTACCCATGGCTACACCTTC
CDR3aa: CAITSTGPRTHGYTF

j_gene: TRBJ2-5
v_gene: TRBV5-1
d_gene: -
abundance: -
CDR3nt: TGCGCCAGCAGCTTGGGCGGGGGCAAACAAGAGACCCAGTACTTC
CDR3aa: CASSLGGGKQETQYF

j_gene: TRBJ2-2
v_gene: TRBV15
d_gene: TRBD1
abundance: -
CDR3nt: TGTGCCACCAGCAGTGACAGGGAAACCGGGGAGCTGTTTTTT
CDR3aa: CATSSDRETGELFF

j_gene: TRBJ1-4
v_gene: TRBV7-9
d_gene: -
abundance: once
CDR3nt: TGTGCCAGCAGCTTAGTTTCGGGATCTACCGAAAAACTGTTTTTT
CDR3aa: CASSLVSGSTEKLFF

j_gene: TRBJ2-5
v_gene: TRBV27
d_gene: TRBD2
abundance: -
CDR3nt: TGTGCCAGCAGTTTAAGACTAGCGGGGGAGACCCAGTACTTC
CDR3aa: CASSLRLAGETQYF

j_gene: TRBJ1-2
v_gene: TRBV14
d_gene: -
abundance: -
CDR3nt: TGTGCCAGCAGCCAAGTTCCGACTGCCCCCTATGGCTACACCTTC
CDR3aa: CASSQVPTAPYGYTF

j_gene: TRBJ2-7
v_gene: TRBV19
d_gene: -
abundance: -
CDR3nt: TGTGCCAGTAGTGTCGGGAGCCCCTACGAGCAGTACTTC
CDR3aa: CASSVGSPYEQYF

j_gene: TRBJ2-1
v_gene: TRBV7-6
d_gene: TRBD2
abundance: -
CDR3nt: TGTGCCAGCACCCGGACTAGCGGGTACAATGAGCAGTTCTTC
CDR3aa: CASTRTSGYNEQFF

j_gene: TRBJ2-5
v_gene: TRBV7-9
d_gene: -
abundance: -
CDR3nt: TGTGCCAGCAGCTTAAGGGCAATACACAGGGATGGGGAGACCCAGTACTTC
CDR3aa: CASSLRAIHRDGETQYF

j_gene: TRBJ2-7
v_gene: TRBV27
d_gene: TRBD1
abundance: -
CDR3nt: TGTGCCAGCAGGTACACAGGGGGCGGATATGAGCAGTACTTC
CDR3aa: CASRYTGGGYEQYF

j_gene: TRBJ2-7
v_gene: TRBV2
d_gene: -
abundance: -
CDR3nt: TGTGCCAGCAGTGAAGCAGGGAGCTCCTACGAGCAGTACTTC
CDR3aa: CASSEAGSSYEQYF

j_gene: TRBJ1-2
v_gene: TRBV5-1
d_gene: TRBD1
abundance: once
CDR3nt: TGCGCCAGCAGTAGGGACAGCCTTAACTATGGCTACACCTTC
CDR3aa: CASSRDSLNYGYTF

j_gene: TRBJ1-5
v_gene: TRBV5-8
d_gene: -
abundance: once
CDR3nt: TGTGCCAGCAGCTTTTCGGTTTGGCAGGGAGGTGCAAAGCCCCAGCATTTT
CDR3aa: CASSFSVWQGGAKPQHF

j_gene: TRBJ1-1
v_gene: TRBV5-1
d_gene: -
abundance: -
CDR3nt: TGCGCCAGCAGCCACTGGGGGGGGACCACTGAAGCTTTCTTT
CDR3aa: CASSHWGGTTEAFF

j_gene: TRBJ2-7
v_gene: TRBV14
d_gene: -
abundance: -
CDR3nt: TGTGCCAGCAGCCAAGGGTTTCAGGTTGGGTTC
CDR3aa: CASSQGFQVGF

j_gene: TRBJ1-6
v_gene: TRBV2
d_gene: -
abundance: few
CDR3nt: TGTGCCAGCAGTGGTCAGAATTCACCCCTCCACTTT
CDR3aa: CASSGQNSPLHF

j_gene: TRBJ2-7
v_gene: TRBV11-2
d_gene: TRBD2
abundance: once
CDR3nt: TGTGCCAGCAGCTTCGGACTAGCGGATTCCTACGAGCAGTACTTC
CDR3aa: CASSFGLADSYEQYF

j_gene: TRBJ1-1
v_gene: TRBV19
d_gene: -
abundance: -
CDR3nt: TGTGCCAGTGACTCAGAGGGGGTCAGGACTGAAGCTTTCTTT
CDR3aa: CASDSEGVRTEAFF

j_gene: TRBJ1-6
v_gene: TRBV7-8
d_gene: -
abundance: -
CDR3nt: TGTGCCAGCAGCTTAGCGGGCCTCTATAATTCACCCCTCCACTTT
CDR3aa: CASSLAGLYNSPLHF

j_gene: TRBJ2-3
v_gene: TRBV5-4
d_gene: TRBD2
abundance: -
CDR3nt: TGTGCCAGCAGCCCCAGCGGGAGAGGGACAGATACGCAGTATTTT
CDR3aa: CASSPSGRGTDTQYF

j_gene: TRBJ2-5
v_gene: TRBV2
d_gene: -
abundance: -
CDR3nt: TGTGCCAGCAGTGAAAACAGGGACCAAGAGACCCAGTACTTC
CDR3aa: CASSENRDQETQYF

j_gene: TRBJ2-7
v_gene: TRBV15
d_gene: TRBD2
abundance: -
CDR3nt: TGTGCCACCAGCAGATCACAGGCGGGGGGCGGCTACGAGCAGTACTTC
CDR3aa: CATSRSQAGGGYEQYF

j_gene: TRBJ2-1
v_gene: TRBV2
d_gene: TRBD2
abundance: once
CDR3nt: TGTGCCAGCACTAGCGGGCTCTCCTACAATGAGCAGTTCTTC
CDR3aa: CASTSGLSYNEQFF

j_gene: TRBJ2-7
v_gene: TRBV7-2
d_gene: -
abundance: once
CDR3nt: TGTGCCAGCAGCCATTACAGGAGGGGTTCCTACGAGCAGTACTTC
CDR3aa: CASSHYRRGSYEQYF

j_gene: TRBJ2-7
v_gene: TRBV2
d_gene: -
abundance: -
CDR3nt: TGTGCCAGCAGTGGGGACACCGAAAACTACGAGCAGTACTTC
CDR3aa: CASSGDTENYEQYF

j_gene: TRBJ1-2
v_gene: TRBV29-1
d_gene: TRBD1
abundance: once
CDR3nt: TGCAGCGTACCAGGGGGCGCGGCCTATGGCTACACCTTC
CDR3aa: CSVPGGAAYGYTF

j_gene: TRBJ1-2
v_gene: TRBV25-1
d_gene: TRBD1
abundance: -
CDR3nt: TGTGCCAGCAGTGACTTAGGGGACAGGGGGGAAATCGGTGGCTACACCTTC
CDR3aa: CASSDLGDRGEIGGYTF

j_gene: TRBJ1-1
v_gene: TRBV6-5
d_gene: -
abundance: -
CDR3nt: TGTGCCAGCAGTACCGCAAACTGGGCTTTCTTT
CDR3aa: CASSTANWAFF

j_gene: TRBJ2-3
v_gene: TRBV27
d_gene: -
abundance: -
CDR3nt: TGTGCCAGCAGACGGTGGAGTGGTGCAGATACGCAGTATTTT
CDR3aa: CASRRWSGADTQYF

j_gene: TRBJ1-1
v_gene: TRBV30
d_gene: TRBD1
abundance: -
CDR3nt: TGTGCCTGGAGTCCGGGACAGGGTACTGAAGCTTTCTTT
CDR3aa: CAWSPGQGTEAFF

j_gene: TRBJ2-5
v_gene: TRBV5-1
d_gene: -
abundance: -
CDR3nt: TGCGCCAGCAGCTTGGCCAGGTCCCAAGAGACCCAGTACTTC
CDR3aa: CASSLARSQETQYF

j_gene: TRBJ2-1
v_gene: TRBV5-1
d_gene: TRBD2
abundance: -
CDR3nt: TGCGCCAGCAGCGAGACCGGACTAGCGGGGGGGAATGAGCAGTTCTTC
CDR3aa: CASSETGLAGGNEQFF

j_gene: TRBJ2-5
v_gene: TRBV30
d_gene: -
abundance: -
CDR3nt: TGTGCCTGGAACGGGGGAAGGGAAGAGACCCAGTACTTC
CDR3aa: CAWNGGREETQYF

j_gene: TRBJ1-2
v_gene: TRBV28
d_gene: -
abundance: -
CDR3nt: TGTGCCAGCAGTGTCCACTTCGAGGTTTATCAAGGCTACACCTTC
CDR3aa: CASSVHFEVYQGYTF

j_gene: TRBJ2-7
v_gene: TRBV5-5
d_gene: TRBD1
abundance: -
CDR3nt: TGTGCCAGCAGCTTGGAAGGCAGGGGGCCGGGAGAGCAGTACTTC
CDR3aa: CASSLEGRGPGEQYF

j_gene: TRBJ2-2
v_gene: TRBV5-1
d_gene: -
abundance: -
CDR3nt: TGCGCCAGCAGCTTGATCCAGGGGGAGCTGTTTTTT
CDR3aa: CASSLIQGELFF

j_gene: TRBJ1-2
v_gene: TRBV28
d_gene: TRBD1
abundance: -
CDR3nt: TGTGCCAGCAGTTTAGCAGGGGGAGCTAACTATGGCTACACCTTC
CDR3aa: CASSLAGGANYGYTF

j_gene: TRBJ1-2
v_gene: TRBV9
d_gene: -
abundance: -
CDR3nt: TGTGCCAGCAGCGTAGGCAGGGGCACCTATGGCTACACCTTC
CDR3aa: CASSVGRGTYGYTF

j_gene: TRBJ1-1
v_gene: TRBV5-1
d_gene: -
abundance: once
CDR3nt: TGCGCCAGCAGCTTGGGACAGACACTCTCTGTGAACACTGAAGCTTTCTTT
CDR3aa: CASSLGQTLSVNTEAFF

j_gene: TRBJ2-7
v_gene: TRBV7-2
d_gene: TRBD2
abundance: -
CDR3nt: TGTGCCAGCAGCTTCACTAGCGGGGGGGCCTACGAGCAGTACTTC
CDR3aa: CASSFTSGGAYEQYF